This T cell receptor (beta chain) was obtained from a study of blood T cell repertoires in COVID-19. Study in general: Spain, Italy and the United States supplied samples that represented acute and convalescent COVID-19. PBMCs, B-cell-depleted T cells, or T cells were the source of the cDNA or gDNA that made up the material.

Assay used: immunoSEQ multiplex PCR; TCRdb lists only in-frame clones, some missing. The table has 190,000 or so clones, about 86% seen once. CDR3 length: 12 residues. Germline lookup yields CDR1 KGHSH and CDR2 LQKENI. V lost 6 bases to trimming and J lost 10 bases; unmatched junction nucleotides: 6. The clonotype originates from a man aged 55 to 70 who had recovered from COVID-19. This sequence joins TRBV18 and TRBJ2-1; 7 nucleotides match TRBD2. Specimen: peripheral blood. DNA for the CDR3: TGTGCCAGCTCTCCTATGGGGGGGGAGCAGTTCTTC. Protein: CASSPMGGEQFF.